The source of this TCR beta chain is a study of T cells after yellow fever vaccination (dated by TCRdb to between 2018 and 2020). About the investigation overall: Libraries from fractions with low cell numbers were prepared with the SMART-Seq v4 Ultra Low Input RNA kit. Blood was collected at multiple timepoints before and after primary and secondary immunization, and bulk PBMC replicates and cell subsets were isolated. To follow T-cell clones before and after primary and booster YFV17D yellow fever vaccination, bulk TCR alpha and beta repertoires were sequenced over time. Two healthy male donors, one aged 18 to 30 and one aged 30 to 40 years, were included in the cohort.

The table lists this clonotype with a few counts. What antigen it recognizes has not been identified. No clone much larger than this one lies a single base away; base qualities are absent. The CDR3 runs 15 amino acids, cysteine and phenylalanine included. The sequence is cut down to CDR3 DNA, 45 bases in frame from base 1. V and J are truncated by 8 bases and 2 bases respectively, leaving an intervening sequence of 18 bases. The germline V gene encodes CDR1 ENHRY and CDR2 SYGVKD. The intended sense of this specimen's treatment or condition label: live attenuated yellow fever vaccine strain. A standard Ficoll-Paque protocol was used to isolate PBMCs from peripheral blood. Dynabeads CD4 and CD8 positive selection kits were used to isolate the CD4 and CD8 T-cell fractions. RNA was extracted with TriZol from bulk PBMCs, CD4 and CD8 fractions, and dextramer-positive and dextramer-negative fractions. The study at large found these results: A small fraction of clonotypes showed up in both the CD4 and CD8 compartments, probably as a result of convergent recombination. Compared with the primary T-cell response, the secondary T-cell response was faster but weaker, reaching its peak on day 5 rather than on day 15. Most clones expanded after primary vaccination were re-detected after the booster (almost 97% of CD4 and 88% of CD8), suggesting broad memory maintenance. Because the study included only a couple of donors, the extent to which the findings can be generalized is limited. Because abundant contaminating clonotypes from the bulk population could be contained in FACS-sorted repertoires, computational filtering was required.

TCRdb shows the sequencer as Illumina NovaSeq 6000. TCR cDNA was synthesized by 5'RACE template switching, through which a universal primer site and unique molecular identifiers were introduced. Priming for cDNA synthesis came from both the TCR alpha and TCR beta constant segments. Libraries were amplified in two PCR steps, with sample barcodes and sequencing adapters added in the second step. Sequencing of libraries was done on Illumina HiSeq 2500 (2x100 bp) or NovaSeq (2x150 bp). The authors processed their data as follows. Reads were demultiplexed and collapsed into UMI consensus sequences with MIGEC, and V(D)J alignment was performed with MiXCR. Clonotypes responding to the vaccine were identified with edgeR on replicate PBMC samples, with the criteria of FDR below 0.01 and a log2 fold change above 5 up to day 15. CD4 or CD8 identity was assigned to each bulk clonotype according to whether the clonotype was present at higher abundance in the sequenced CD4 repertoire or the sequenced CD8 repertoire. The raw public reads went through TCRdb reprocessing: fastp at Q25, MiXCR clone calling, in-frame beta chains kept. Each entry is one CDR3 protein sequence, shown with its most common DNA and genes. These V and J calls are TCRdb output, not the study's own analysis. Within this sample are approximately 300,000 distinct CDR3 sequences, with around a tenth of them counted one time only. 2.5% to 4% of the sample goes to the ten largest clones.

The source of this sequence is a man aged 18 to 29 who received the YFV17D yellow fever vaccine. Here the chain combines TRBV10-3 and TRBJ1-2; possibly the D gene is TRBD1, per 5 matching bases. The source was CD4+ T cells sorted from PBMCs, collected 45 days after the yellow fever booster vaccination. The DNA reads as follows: TGTGCCATCTCCGGAGGGGCAGGGCCCAACTATGGCTACACCTTC. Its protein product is CAISGGAGPNYGYTF.